Listed below are T cell receptor beta chains from one sample, sequenced in a study of regulatory and conventional T cells in RAG deficiency. Method: immunoSEQ multiplex PCR; TCRdb's copy keeps in-frame clones and lacks some. Seen here are over 10,000 clones, 85% to 95% observed once, and the top ten hold approximately 1%. These sequences were also reported in another study, on regulatory T cells.

What was sequenced was CD4+ effector T cells sorted from blood. The receptors were sampled from a human donor in good health. The CDR3 runs from the conserved cysteine through the conserved F or W. The D gene is left open where the match is weak. The listing skips clone size in some rows; elsewhere it reads once, few, many or a size class.

v_call: TRBV19; clone_size: .; d_call: TRBD1; j_call: TRBJ2-5; cdr3_aa: CASSSRTGRETQYF; cdr3_nt: TGTGCCAGTAGTTCGAGGACAGGGAGAGAGACCCAGTACTTC
v_call: TRBV12-5; clone_size: .; d_call: TRBD2; j_call: TRBJ2-5; cdr3_aa: CASGPLGAGGRETQYF; cdr3_nt: TGTGCTAGTGGGCCCCTCGGGGCGGGGGGGCGAGAGACCCAGTACTTC
v_call: TRBV19; clone_size: once; d_call: TRBD1; j_call: TRBJ1-6; cdr3_aa: CASSGDRGFSYNSPLHF; cdr3_nt: TGTGCCAGTAGTGGGGACAGGGGCTTCTCCTATAATTCACCCCTCCACTTT
v_call: TRBV6-1; clone_size: few; d_call: TRBD1; j_call: TRBJ1-2; cdr3_aa: CASSEARGLGYGYTF; cdr3_nt: TGTGCCAGCAGTGAAGCTAGGGGGCTTGGCTATGGCTACACCTTC
v_call: TRBV6-1; clone_size: .; d_call: .; j_call: TRBJ2-5; cdr3_aa: CATKLLGVDQETQYF; cdr3_nt: TGTGCCACCAAGCTACTGGGGGTAGACCAAGAGACCCAGTACTTC
v_call: TRBV9; clone_size: .; d_call: TRBD1; j_call: TRBJ1-2; cdr3_aa: CASSFRTGVDYGYTF; cdr3_nt: TGTGCCAGCAGCTTTAGGACAGGGGTTGACTATGGCTACACCTTC
v_call: TRBV18; clone_size: .; d_call: TRBD1; j_call: TRBJ1-1; cdr3_aa: CASSPRQGDGEAFF; cdr3_nt: TGTGCCAGCTCACCGCGACAGGGGGACGGTGAAGCTTTCTTT
v_call: TRBV7-7; clone_size: once; d_call: .; j_call: TRBJ2-3; cdr3_aa: CASSLEGTDTQYF; cdr3_nt: TGTGCTAGCAGCTTGGAGGGTACAGATACGCAGTATTTT
v_call: TRBV4-2; clone_size: .; d_call: .; j_call: TRBJ1-1; cdr3_aa: CASISTGRTRNTEAFF; cdr3_nt: TGTGCCAGCATCTCGACAGGTCGGACGAGGAACACTGAAGCTTTCTTT
v_call: TRBV4-2; clone_size: .; d_call: TRBD2; j_call: TRBJ2-3; cdr3_aa: CASREGASGGLTHTDTQYF; cdr3_nt: TGTGCCAGCAGAGAAGGGGCTAGCGGGGGCCTTACCCACACAGATACGCAGTATTTT
v_call: TRBV10-1; clone_size: .; d_call: TRBD2; j_call: TRBJ2-7; cdr3_aa: CASSERAGGLQYF; cdr3_nt: TGCGCCAGCAGTGAGCGGGCGGGAGGATTGCAGTACTTC
v_call: TRBV30; clone_size: .; d_call: .; j_call: TRBJ1-4; cdr3_aa: CAWSLDGNEKLFF; cdr3_nt: TGTGCCTGGAGTTTAGACGGGAATGAAAAACTGTTTTTT
v_call: TRBV7-3; clone_size: .; d_call: .; j_call: TRBJ2-5; cdr3_aa: CASSLSYLGQPQYF; cdr3_nt: TGTGCCAGCAGCTTATCCTACCTCGGACAGCCCCAGTACTTC
v_call: TRBV28; clone_size: .; d_call: .; j_call: TRBJ1-2; cdr3_aa: CASSTKRAYTF; cdr3_nt: TGTGCCAGCAGTACTAAACGGGCCTACACCTTC
v_call: TRBV10-3; clone_size: .; d_call: .; j_call: TRBJ1-6; cdr3_aa: CAISGTARGRALTPLHF; cdr3_nt: TGTGCCATCAGTGGGACAGCCCGGGGAAGAGCTTTGACACCCCTCCACTTT
v_call: TRBV5-4; clone_size: .; d_call: .; j_call: TRBJ1-6; cdr3_aa: CASSLADRPSPLHF; cdr3_nt: TGTGCCAGCAGCTTGGCCGACAGGCCATCACCCCTCCACTTT
v_call: TRBV9; clone_size: .; d_call: TRBD1; j_call: TRBJ2-7; cdr3_aa: CASSVGWDRAHEQYF; cdr3_nt: TGTGCCAGCAGCGTAGGATGGGACAGGGCCCACGAGCAGTACTTC
v_call: TRBV7-9; clone_size: few; d_call: .; j_call: TRBJ1-3; cdr3_aa: CASSGRTSGNTIYF; cdr3_nt: TGTGCCAGCAGCGGTAGAACCTCTGGAAACACCATATATTTT
v_call: TRBV5-8; clone_size: .; d_call: .; j_call: TRBJ1-3; cdr3_aa: CASSLTDTIYF; cdr3_nt: TGTGCCAGCAGCTTGACAGACACCATATATTTT
v_call: TRBV7-9; clone_size: .; d_call: .; j_call: TRBJ2-3; cdr3_aa: CASSLEGLDTDTQYF; cdr3_nt: TGTGCCAGCAGCTTAGAGGGTCTAGACACAGATACGCAGTATTTT
v_call: TRBV5-1; clone_size: .; d_call: .; j_call: TRBJ1-2; cdr3_aa: CASSLYGAANYGYTF; cdr3_nt: TGCGCCAGCAGCTTGTACGGGGCTGCTAACTATGGCTACACCTTC
v_call: TRBV4-2; clone_size: .; d_call: TRBD2; j_call: TRBJ2-1; cdr3_aa: CASSQGGLAGRGEQFF; cdr3_nt: TGTGCCAGCAGCCAAGGTGGCCTAGCGGGAAGGGGTGAGCAGTTCTTC
v_call: TRBV7-2; clone_size: .; d_call: TRBD1; j_call: TRBJ1-2; cdr3_aa: CASSSDRGARGYTF; cdr3_nt: TGTGCCAGCAGCTCGGACAGGGGGGCTCGTGGCTACACCTTC
v_call: TRBV7-9; clone_size: few; d_call: .; j_call: TRBJ2-1; cdr3_aa: CASSSGDTWSSYNEQFF; cdr3_nt: TGTGCCAGCAGCTCGGGGGACACCTGGAGCTCCTACAATGAGCAGTTCTTC
v_call: TRBV5-1; clone_size: .; d_call: .; j_call: TRBJ1-2; cdr3_aa: CASSPQGGNYGYTF; cdr3_nt: TGCGCCAGCAGCCCTCAGGGAGGGAACTATGGCTACACCTTC
v_call: TRBV19; clone_size: .; d_call: .; j_call: TRBJ1-2; cdr3_aa: CASSIRGYGYTF; cdr3_nt: TGTGCCAGTAGTATCAGGGGCTATGGCTACACCTTC
v_call: TRBV12-5; clone_size: .; d_call: TRBD2; j_call: TRBJ2-7; cdr3_aa: CATLERLAVESYEQYF; cdr3_nt: TGTGCTACCCTAGAGAGACTAGCGGTTGAATCCTACGAGCAGTACTTC
v_call: TRBV7-9; clone_size: .; d_call: .; j_call: TRBJ2-7; cdr3_aa: CASSATGTTLPEQYF; cdr3_nt: TGTGCCAGCAGCGCGACAGGAACTACCCTTCCGGAGCAGTACTTC
v_call: TRBV7-9; clone_size: few; d_call: .; j_call: TRBJ2-7; cdr3_aa: CASSLGTQGNSYEQYF; cdr3_nt: TGTGCCAGCAGCTTAGGGACACAGGGAAACTCCTACGAGCAGTACTTC
v_call: TRBV19; clone_size: once; d_call: TRBD1; j_call: TRBJ2-7; cdr3_aa: CASSILGQGGNEQYF; cdr3_nt: TGTGCCAGTAGTATCCTTGGACAGGGTGGCAACGAGCAGTACTTC
v_call: TRBV10-2; clone_size: once; d_call: .; j_call: TRBJ2-6; cdr3_aa: CASSGGYSSGANVLTF; cdr3_nt: TGCGCCAGCAGTGGCGGGTACAGCTCTGGGGCCAACGTCCTGACTTTC
v_call: TRBV14; clone_size: .; d_call: TRBD1; j_call: TRBJ1-4; cdr3_aa: CASSATGGASGEKLFF; cdr3_nt: TGTGCCAGCAGCGCCACAGGGGGCGCGAGTGGAGAAAAACTGTTTTTT
v_call: TRBV7-3; clone_size: .; d_call: .; j_call: TRBJ2-3; cdr3_aa: CASSLLGTSSTDTQYF; cdr3_nt: TGTGCCAGCAGCTTACTAGGGACAAGCAGCACAGATACGCAGTATTTT
v_call: TRBV28; clone_size: .; d_call: TRBD1; j_call: TRBJ1-5; cdr3_aa: CASSYNRGPSNQPQHF; cdr3_nt: TGTGCCAGCAGTTACAACAGGGGCCCTTCTAATCAGCCCCAGCATTTT
v_call: TRBV28; clone_size: .; d_call: .; j_call: TRBJ1-2; cdr3_aa: CASGGRSYYGYTF; cdr3_nt: TGTGCCAGCGGGGGCAGATCGTACTATGGCTACACCTTC
v_call: TRBV28; clone_size: .; d_call: TRBD2; j_call: TRBJ2-4; cdr3_aa: CASTRGVAGVEYF; cdr3_nt: TGTGCCAGCACTCGGGGGGTAGCGGGAGTGGAGTACTTC
v_call: TRBV5-1; clone_size: .; d_call: TRBD2; j_call: TRBJ2-7; cdr3_aa: CASSPGVSGRASYEQYF; cdr3_nt: TGCGCCAGCAGCCCGGGGGTGAGCGGGAGGGCCAGCTACGAGCAGTACTTC
v_call: TRBV11-2; clone_size: .; d_call: .; j_call: TRBJ2-3; cdr3_aa: CASSLAADTQYF; cdr3_nt: TGTGCCAGCAGCTTAGCTGCAGATACGCAGTATTTT
v_call: TRBV30; clone_size: .; d_call: TRBD1; j_call: TRBJ2-1; cdr3_aa: CAWGRGTGGGNEQFF; cdr3_nt: TGTGCCTGGGGAAGGGGGACAGGGGGGGGCAATGAGCAGTTCTTC
v_call: TRBV7-2; clone_size: .; d_call: TRBD2; j_call: TRBJ2-1; cdr3_aa: CASSSLLAETYNEQFF; cdr3_nt: TGTGCCAGCAGCTCCTTACTAGCGGAAACCTACAATGAGCAGTTCTTC
v_call: TRBV28; clone_size: .; d_call: .; j_call: TRBJ2-4; cdr3_aa: CASSYTGVAKNIQYF; cdr3_nt: TGTGCCAGCAGTTACACAGGAGTAGCCAAAAACATTCAGTACTTC
v_call: TRBV6-5; clone_size: .; d_call: .; j_call: TRBJ2-2; cdr3_aa: CASSYLGRTGELFF; cdr3_nt: TGTGCCAGCAGTTACTTAGGCCGCACCGGGGAGCTGTTTTTT
v_call: TRBV9; clone_size: few; d_call: TRBD2; j_call: TRBJ2-1; cdr3_aa: CASSVGIGSGSVYNEQFF; cdr3_nt: TGTGCCAGCAGCGTAGGAATAGGTAGCGGGAGCGTCTACAATGAGCAGTTCTTC
v_call: TRBV5-1; clone_size: .; d_call: .; j_call: TRBJ1-3; cdr3_aa: CASSLGSSSGNTIYF; cdr3_nt: TGCGCCAGCAGCTTGGGATCTAGCTCTGGAAACACCATATATTTT
v_call: TRBV7-2; clone_size: .; d_call: .; j_call: TRBJ1-1; cdr3_aa: CASSFTGFTEAFF; cdr3_nt: TGTGCCAGCAGCTTCACAGGGTTCACTGAAGCTTTCTTT
v_call: TRBV7-6; clone_size: .; d_call: .; j_call: TRBJ1-2; cdr3_aa: CASSLDLGQYGYTF; cdr3_nt: TGTGCCAGCAGCTTAGATCTAGGACAGTATGGCTACACCTTC
v_call: TRBV7-3; clone_size: .; d_call: TRBD1; j_call: TRBJ2-3; cdr3_aa: CASSFYRGDTQYF; cdr3_nt: TGTGCCAGCAGCTTCTACAGGGGAGATACGCAGTATTTT
v_call: TRBV18; clone_size: .; d_call: TRBD2; j_call: TRBJ2-1; cdr3_aa: CASSPLGRGNEQFF; cdr3_nt: TGTGCCAGCTCACCACTCGGGAGGGGTAATGAGCAGTTCTTC
v_call: TRBV6-6; clone_size: .; d_call: .; j_call: TRBJ2-7; cdr3_aa: CASSLGDSYEQYF; cdr3_nt: TGTGCCAGCAGTTTAGGGGACTCCTACGAGCAGTACTTC
v_call: TRBV11-3; clone_size: .; d_call: .; j_call: TRBJ2-7; cdr3_aa: CASSEQGTGLHEQYF; cdr3_nt: TGTGCCAGCAGCGAACAAGGAACGGGACTCCACGAGCAGTACTTC